This T cell receptor beta chain originates from a study of graft-versus-host responses after intestinal transplantation. The authors seeded about 200,000 CFSE-labeled responder cells together with about 200,000 irradiated stimulator cells tagged with violet dye. The CDR3 spans 10 residues. The V gene lost 5 bases and the J gene lost 5 bases, with 7 bases spanning the gap. Germline CDR1 is DFQATT and CDR2 is SNEGSKA (reference sequence). Sequencing used immunoSEQ multiplex PCR; TCRdb keeps in-frame clones, though not all of them. The profile covers over 3,000 clones, with around 29% appearing a single time and roughly 6.2% taken by the ten largest.

This sequence originates from a human patient who was an organ donor for intestinal transplantation. The genes are TRBV20-1 and TRBJ2-7; D ambiguous. This sample comprised alloreactive CD4+ T cells from a mixed lymphocyte reaction culture, obtained before transplantation. Subset here: CFSE-low proliferating T cells sorted from approximately 6-day pre-transplant mixed lymphocyte reaction (GvH or HvG direction). CDR3 DNA: TGCAGTGCTCTTAAGAACGAGCAGTACTTC. Protein product: CSALKNEQYF.